This is a list of T cell receptor beta chains from one sample in a study of breast tumors, draining lymph nodes, adjacent tissues. TCRdb called the multiplex PCR reads again in MiXCR, with one record for every CDR3 protein. Of over 150,000 distinct CDR3 sequences listed, approximately 30% are singletons. Sample: axillary lymph node tissue. These receptors originate from a female donor with breast cancer. Some clones in this sample may be carry-over from other donors' samples. CDR3s leave out the opening cysteine and the closing phenylalanine or tryptophan. The D gene is left open where the match is weak.

j_call v_call cdr3_length d_call cdr3_aa
TRBJ2-7 TRBV9 13 TRBD2 ASSVGLAGGSEQY
TRBJ1-6 TRBV27 11 NA ASSSRGVSPLH
TRBJ2-5 TRBV3-1 12 NA ASSERSYQETQY
TRBJ1-1 TRBV6-1 14 NA ASSEPGGVVDTEAF
TRBJ1-1 TRBV7-3 12 NA ASSLTGRNTEAF
TRBJ1-5 TRBV4-1 14 TRBD1 ASSPRTGESNQPQH
TRBJ2-1 TRBV6-4 11 NA ASSPGQAGEQF
TRBJ1-5 TRBV7-8 12 NA ASSLEGGNQPQH
TRBJ2-5 TRBV27 14 TRBD2 ASSSWTSGGTGTQY
TRBJ1-4 TRBV5-1 12 NA ASMPAGFNEKLF
TRBJ1-1 TRBV19 18 TRBD1 ASWKGAYLTTNQENTEAF
TRBJ2-7 TRBV9 12 NA ASSESTGEGEQY
TRBJ1-1 TRBV2 12 NA ASNLQGMNTEAF
TRBJ1-2 TRBV2 11 NA ASSDGPSYGYT
TRBJ2-2 TRBV2 11 TRBD2 ARGGARTGELF
TRBJ2-5 TRBV20-1 13 NA SASSPGRAEETQY
TRBJ1-2 TRBV14 13 NA ASSQDWGRASGYT
TRBJ2-7 TRBV12-3/TRBV12-4 13 NA ASSLSPSAPYEQY
TRBJ2-1 TRBV6-1 13 TRBD2 ASSEPGRRVNEQF
TRBJ2-5 TRBV5-8 13 NA ASSFGATQQETQY
TRBJ2-7 TRBV18 12 NA ASSPARSSYEQY
TRBJ2-1 TRBV30 15 TRBD2 AWSGWASGETYNEQF
TRBJ2-1 TRBV15 13 NA ATSGRGLTYNEQF
TRBJ2-1 TRBV10-3 9 TRBD1 AIGVDRGQF
TRBJ1-2 TRBV2 13 TRBD1 ASRTGTGGDYGYT
TRBJ2-5 TRBV12-3/TRBV12-4 10 NA ASSFARVTQY